This section outlines one T cell receptor beta chain sequence together with its context. The antigen remains unidentified. This specimen comes from a study of T-cell memory formation after mild COVID-19. Study context: Clusters of TCRs were largely donor specific.

Via MiXCR, TCRdb re-called the 5' RACE reads, giving one row per CDR3 protein. This sample has about 340,000 distinct CDR3 sequences, with over 10% found just once. This CDR3 spans 14 amino acids. V shed 2 bases and J shed 4 bases, with 12 bases lying between them. Germline V gene lookup returns CDR1 SEHNR and CDR2 FQNEAQ (reference sequence). General study points: Chiefly within CM and EM were the contracting CD4+ clones; CD8+ ones were within EMRA.

The source of this sequence is a man between 18 and 35 years old who had mild COVID-19 (a few samples of this study predate the infection). Cell type and time point are not known. The chain links TRBV7-9 to TRBJ2-7; D is perhaps TRBD1 (6 bases). What was sequenced was PBMCs or a T cell subset sorted from them (not recorded which). The CDR3: CASSLTWGHYEQYF. The DNA for the CDR3 is TGTGCCAGCAGCTTAACCTGGGGGCATTACGAGCAGTACTTC.